This T cell receptor beta chain is from a study of a mutant IDH1 vaccine in newly diagnosed glioma. Study summary: Beginning 4-6 weeks after radiotherapy alone, or with temozolomide cycles, vaccination took place. Before enrollment, patients got radiotherapy alone, temozolomide alone, or mostly the combination.

Measured with immunoSEQ multiplex PCR; TCRdb has only the in-frame clones, and not every one. The table has 45,000 to 55,000 clones, 65% to 80% seen once; the top ten hold 6.5% to 7.5%. A remark on this clone: Its antigen is as yet unknown.

Time point given: week 35, safety follow-up. Each dose of the vaccine consisted of 300 ug of mutant IDH1 20-mer peptide, with topical imiquimod. Deletions cut 2 bases from V and 2 bases from J, with 9 bases between. The germline V gene has CDR1 SNHLY and CDR2 FYNNEI. There are 14 residues in the CDR3. Sequencing was performed on PBMCs, taken from a glioma patient whose treatment included an IDH1 peptide vaccine. The chain recombines TRBV2 with TRBJ2-5, with D uncertain. This TCR was recovered from a man aged 35-49 years with glioma. DNA for the CDR3: TGTGCCAGCAGTGAAACCTGGTCACAAGAGACCCAGTACTTC. Residues: CASSETWSQETQYF.